This T cell receptor (beta chain) was found in a study of blood T cell repertoires in COVID-19. Overall study: PBMCs, B-cell-depleted T cells, or T cells provided the cDNA or gDNA that made up the material.

On this clone itself: One junction end disagrees with the germline gene, perhaps due to a read error.

In the authors' workflow: Estimation of nucleated cell counts relied on the amplification of reference gene primers. The method was immunoSEQ multiplex PCR; TCRdb's version includes in-frame clones alone and lacks a portion of them. From that table come the V and J calls and clone size; the DNA was used to work out D and trimming. Among a few hundred thousand clones, more than 85% were seen once, and the ten largest hold approximately 17%. CDR1 is LGHDT, CDR2 YNNKEL, per germline (reference sequence). CDR3 length equals 15 residues. Among Cohort 3 donors, those recovered had two negative PCRs, clearance, or symptom resolution.

This receptor was identified in a woman aged 30 to 39 who had recovered from COVID-19. The sample consisted of PBMCs or T cells enriched from blood (not recorded which). The rearrangement uses TRBV3-1 (or the pseudogene TRBV3-2) and TRBJ2-5; a possible D gene is TRBD2 (5 bases). The CDR3 nucleotides are TGTGCCAGCAGCCAAGTTAGTGGACCGGGAATGACGTCCAACTTC. Its protein product is CASSQVSGPGMTSNF.